These 16 T cell receptor beta chains share one sample of origin, sequenced in a study of cytomegalovirus exposure and HLA in healthy donors. Vbeta (60) and Jbeta (13) primers were used in the PCR. Here immunoSEQ multiplex PCR was the method, and the copy in TCRdb shows in-frame clones only, minus some. Of around 31,000 clones in the sample, less than 70% were seen once. Sequencing used PBMCs. The receptor set was obtained from a male donor in good health and CMV-seropositive.

J is TRBJ2-5 and V is TRBV30; perhaps TRBD2 as D (6 bases). CDR1 and CDR2 from the germline V gene are GTSNPN and SVGIG (reference sequence). The CDR3 is made up of 13 amino acids. Between the trimmed V and J ends, which lost 2 bases and 3 bases, there was a span of 10 bases. CDR3 coding DNA: TGTGCCTGGAGTCGACTAGATAAAGAGACCCAGTACTTC. It yields the protein CAWSRLDKETQYF. Using reference TRBV30 and TRBJ2-5 for the parts outside the CDR3, the full variable domain is SQTIHQWPATLVQPVGSPLSLECTVEGTSNPNLYWYRQAAGRGLQLLFYSVGIGQISSEVPQNLSASRPQDRQFILSSKKLLLSDSGFYLCAWSRLDKETQYFGPGTRLLVL.

This clone occurred once. The V gene is TRBV27, the J gene TRBJ2-1, with 9 bases identical to TRBD1. The CDR3 spans 14 residues. Germline trimming cut 7 bases from V and 5 bases from J; bases unmatched to any gene: 6. Germline V gives CDR1 MNHEY, CDR2 SMNVEV (reference sequence). The CDR3 DNA sequence: TGTGCCAGCACCTTTGACAGGGGGAACAATGAGCAGTTCTTC. Amino acid sequence: CASTFDRGNNEQFF.

V gene TRBV9 combines with J gene TRBJ1-3; maybe TRBD1 (6 bases). The CDR3 sequence is 18 residues long. Germline CDR1 reads SGDLS; CDR2 reads YYNGEE. V lost 6 bases to trimming and J lost 0 bases, with 22 bases between them. The CDR3 is CASTETGLGLSSGNTIYF. DNA for the CDR3: TGTGCCAGCACCGAGACAGGTTTAGGATTAAGCTCTGGAAACACCATATATTTT.

The chain carries TRBV10-2 and TRBJ1-3; weak D call: TRBD1 (5 bases). CDR1 and CDR2 (germline): WSHSY, SAAADI. Trimming cost V 6 bases and J 4 bases, with 13 bases left between them. This CDR3 is built from 14 residues. CDR3 DNA: TGCGCCAGCAGCCGAGGAGGGGACGGAAACACCATATATTTT. Protein product: CASSRGGDGNTIYF.

The V gene is TRBV5-1, the J gene TRBJ2-3; TRBD2 might be the D (5 bases). V was cut by 4 bases and J by 4 bases, with 7 bases left in between. This CDR3 is 12 amino acids long. Germline CDR1 reads SGHRS; CDR2 reads YFSETQ. The CDR3 DNA follows: TGCGCCAGCAGCAAGGACTCAGATACGCAGTATTTT. It is translated as CASSKDSDTQYF.

V and J are TRBV7-2 and TRBJ2-7; possible D gene TRBD2, 6 bases. Germline V CDR1 and CDR2: SGHTA, FQGNSA. The CDR3 is 13 amino acids. V gave up 5 bases and J gave up 3 bases, with 11 bases separating them. The CDR3 DNA sequence: TGTGCCAGCAGCACGGGAGCTATCTACGAGCAGTACTTC. Protein sequence: CASSTGAIYEQYF.

In its sample, this clone was seen a few times. V and J are TRBV5-3 and TRBJ2-1, with TRBD2 identical over 8 bases. TRBV5-3 is sorted into the ORF group, with uncertain function. The CDR3 consists of 13 residues. V shed 4 bases, J shed 8 bases, and the junction held 5 bases outside the gene matches. Written as DNA, the CDR3 is TGTGCCAGAAGCCCTGGACTAGCCTATGAGCAGTTCTTC. Protein: CARSPGLAYEQFF.

The chain carries TRBV6-1 and TRBJ2-7; no clear D. V shed 2 bases and J shed 0 bases, with 8 bases lying between them. Germline lookup yields CDR1 MNHNS and CDR2 SASEGT. The CDR3 spans 14 residues. The CDR3 DNA reads as TGTGCCAGCAGTGAATACAGAACCTCCTACGAGCAGTACTTC. Translating it yields CASSEYRTSYEQYF.

The CDR3 region has the DNA TGCGCCAGCAGCCTCGGACTGGGGAGCGGGACCTACGAGCAGTACTTC. Its translation: CASSLGLGSGTYEQYF. The chain links TRBV5-1 to TRBJ2-7, with 7 bases that match TRBD2. Unmatched junction bases numbered 12, after V lost 4 bases and J lost 2 bases. This CDR3 has 16 amino acids. The germline CDR1 and CDR2 sequences are SGHRS and YFSETQ. Variable domain in full (rest from reference TRBV5-1 and TRBJ2-7): KAGVTQTPRYLIKTRGQQVTLSCSPISGHRSVSWYQQTPGQGLQFLFEYFSETQRNKGNFPGRFSGRQFSNSRSEMNVSTLELGDSALYLCASSLGLGSGTYEQYFGPGTRLTVT.

The chain links TRBV2 to TRBJ1-5, with 8 bases aligning to TRBD1. Per germline, CDR1 SNHLY and CDR2 FYNNEI. CDR3 length: 15 amino acids. Losses at the gene ends were 7 bases for V and 6 bases for J; bases not matched to a gene: 11. The CDR3 protein is CASTLDRVRPQPQHF. The CDR3 DNA reads as TGTGCCAGCACTTTGGACAGGGTACGTCCTCAGCCCCAGCATTTT.

The rearrangement links TRBV27 to TRBJ1-1; the D gene is possibly TRBD1 (6 bases). The V end lost 2 bases, the J end lost 4 bases, and 11 bases lay between the germline ends. Looked up from germline, CDR1 is MNHEY and CDR2 is SMNVEV (reference sequence). This CDR3 has 14 residues. Here the CDR3 reads CASSLGFRGTEAFF. As DNA, the CDR3 is TGTGCCAGCAGTTTAGGATTCAGGGGCACTGAAGCTTTCTTT.

The chain couples TRBV28 to TRBJ1-1; a possible D gene is TRBD1 (5 bases). V dropped 8 bases and J dropped 6 bases, with 16 bases sitting between them. The CDR3 contains 13 residues. Per the germline V gene, CDR1 is MDHEN and CDR2 is SYDVKM. The DNA of the CDR3 is TGTGCCAGCCCCAGGGCTGGGTTCGCTGAAGCTTTCTTT. Its translation: CASPRAGFAEAFF. The variable domain in full, completed from reference TRBV28 and TRBJ1-1, reads DVKVTQSSRYLVKRTGEKVFLECVQDMDHENMFWYRQDPGLGLRLIYFSYDVKMKEKGDIPEGYSVSREKKERFSLILESASTNQTSMYLCASPRAGFAEAFFGQGTRLTVV.

This sequence joins TRBV5-1 and TRBJ1-2; no definite D call. Looked up from germline, CDR1 is SGHRS and CDR2 is YFSETQ. V lost 0 bases and J 4 bases, leaving 19 bases between the germline ends. This CDR3 contains 17 residues. The CDR3 reads CASSLELAGLRSYGYTF. In nucleotides, the CDR3 is TGCGCCAGCAGCTTGGAGTTGGCAGGCCTTAGAAGCTATGGCTACACCTTC.

The chain links TRBV7-3 to TRBJ1-5; the D is unclear. Deletions cut 5 bases from V and 7 bases from J, with 9 bases between. The CDR3 totals 12 residues. CDR1 is SGHTA and CDR2 is FQGTGA in the germline V gene. As DNA, the CDR3 is TGTGCCAGCAGCGACCCGGGACAGCCCCAGCATTTT. Translated, it gives CASSDPGQPQHF.

This clone was found a few times. The V and J genes are TRBV30 and TRBJ1-1; no clear D. CDR3 length: 13 amino acids. The V end was cut by 3 bases, the J end by 3 bases, with 11 bases between. Germline V lookup: CDR1 GTSNPN, CDR2 SVGIG (reference sequence). In DNA form, the CDR3 reads TGTGCCTGGAGGGGCGACCGATACACTGAAGCTTTCTTT. Protein: CAWRGDRYTEAFF.

CDR3 DNA: TGCGCCAGCAGCCAAGGCGTAGCGTTCTCCTACGAGCAGTACTTC. Translating it yields CASSQGVAFSYEQYF. The rearrangement joins TRBV4-1 to TRBJ2-5, with TRBD2 as a possible D gene (5 bases). The end of the DNA aligns better with TRBJ2-7, so the J call may be wrong. The germline gives CDR1 MGHRA, CDR2 YSYEKL. The CDR3 extends over 15 amino acids.